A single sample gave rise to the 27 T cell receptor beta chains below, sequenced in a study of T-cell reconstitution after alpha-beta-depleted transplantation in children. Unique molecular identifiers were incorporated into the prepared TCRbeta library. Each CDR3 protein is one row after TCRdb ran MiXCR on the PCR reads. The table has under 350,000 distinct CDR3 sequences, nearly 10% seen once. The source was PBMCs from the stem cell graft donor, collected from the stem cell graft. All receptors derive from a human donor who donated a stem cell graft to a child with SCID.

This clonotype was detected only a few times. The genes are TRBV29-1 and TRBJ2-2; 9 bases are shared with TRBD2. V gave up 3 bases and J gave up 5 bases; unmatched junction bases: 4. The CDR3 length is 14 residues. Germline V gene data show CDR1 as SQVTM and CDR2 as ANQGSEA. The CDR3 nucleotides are TGCAGCGTTGATCGGCTAGCGGGGACCGGGGAGCTGTTTTTT. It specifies CSVDRLAGTGELFF.

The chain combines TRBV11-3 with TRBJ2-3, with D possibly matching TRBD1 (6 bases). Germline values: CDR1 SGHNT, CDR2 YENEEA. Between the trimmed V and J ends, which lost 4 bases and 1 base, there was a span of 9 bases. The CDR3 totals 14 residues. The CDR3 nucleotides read TGTGCCAGCAGCTCGACAGGTCGCACAGATACGCAGTATTTT. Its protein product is CASSSTGRTDTQYF.

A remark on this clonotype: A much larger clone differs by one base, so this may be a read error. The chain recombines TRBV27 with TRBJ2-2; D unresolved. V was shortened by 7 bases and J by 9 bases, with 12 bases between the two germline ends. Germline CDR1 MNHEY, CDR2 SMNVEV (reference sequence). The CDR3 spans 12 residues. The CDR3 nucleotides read TGTGCCAGCACGTCTTTTACCTGGGAGCTGTTTTTT. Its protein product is CASTSFTWELFF.

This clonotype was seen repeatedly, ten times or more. CDR3 sequence (DNA): TGTGCCAGCAGCAACAACCATGAGCAGTTCTTC. It yields the protein CASSNNHEQFF. V usage is TRBV6-5 and J usage is TRBJ2-1; D call uncertain. Germline V gene lookup returns CDR1 MNHEY and CDR2 SVGAGI. Between the trimmed V and J ends, which lost 6 bases and 8 bases, there was a span of 8 bases. The CDR3 has 11 amino acids.

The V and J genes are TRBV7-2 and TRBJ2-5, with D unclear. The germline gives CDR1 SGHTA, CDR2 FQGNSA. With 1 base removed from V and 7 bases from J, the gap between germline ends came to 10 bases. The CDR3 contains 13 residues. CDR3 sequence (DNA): TGTGCCAGCAGCTTAGATCTAGAAGTGACCCAGTACTTC. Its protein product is CASSLDLEVTQYF.

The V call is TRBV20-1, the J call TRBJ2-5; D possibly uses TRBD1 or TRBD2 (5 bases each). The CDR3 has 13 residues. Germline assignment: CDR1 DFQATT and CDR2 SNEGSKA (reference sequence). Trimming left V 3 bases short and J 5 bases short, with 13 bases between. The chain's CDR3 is CSASVMWGETQYF. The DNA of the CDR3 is TGCAGTGCTAGTGTCATGTGGGGGGAGACCCAGTACTTC.

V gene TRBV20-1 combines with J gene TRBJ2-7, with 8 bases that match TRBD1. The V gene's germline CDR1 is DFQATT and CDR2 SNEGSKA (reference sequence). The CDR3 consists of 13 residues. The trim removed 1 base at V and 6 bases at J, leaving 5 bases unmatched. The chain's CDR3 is CSARGRGPTEQYF. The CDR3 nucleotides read TGCAGTGCTAGAGGCAGGGGGCCCACCGAGCAGTACTTC.

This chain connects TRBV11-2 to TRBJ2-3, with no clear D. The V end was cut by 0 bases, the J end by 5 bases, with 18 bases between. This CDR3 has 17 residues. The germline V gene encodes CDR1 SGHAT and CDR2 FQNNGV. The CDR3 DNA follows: TGTGCCAGCAGCTTAGATGGCAGAATCAAACTGGGAGATACGCAGTATTTT. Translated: CASSLDGRIKLGDTQYF. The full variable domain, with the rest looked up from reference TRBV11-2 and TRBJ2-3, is EAGVAQSPRYKIIEKRQSVAFWCNPISGHATLYWYQQILGQGPKLLIQFQNNGVVDDSQLPKDRFSAERLKGVDSTLKIQPAKLEDSAVYLCASSLDGRIKLGDTQYFGPGTRLTVL.

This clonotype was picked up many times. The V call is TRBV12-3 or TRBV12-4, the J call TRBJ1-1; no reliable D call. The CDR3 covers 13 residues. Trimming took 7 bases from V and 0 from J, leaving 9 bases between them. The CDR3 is CASIQSLNTEAFF. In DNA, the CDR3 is TGTGCCAGCATCCAGAGCTTGAACACTGAAGCTTTCTTT.

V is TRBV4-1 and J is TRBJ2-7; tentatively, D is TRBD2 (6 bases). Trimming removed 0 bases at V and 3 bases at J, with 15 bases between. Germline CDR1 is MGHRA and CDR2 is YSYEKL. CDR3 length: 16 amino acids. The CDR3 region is CASSQEDGGLHYEQYF. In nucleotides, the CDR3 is TGCGCCAGCAGCCAAGAAGATGGAGGACTACACTACGAGCAGTACTTC.

CDR3 DNA: TGCAGTGCTAGAGGTCGGACAGGGGGGTACGAGCAGTACTTC. Translating gives CSARGRTGGYEQYF. This chain joins TRBV20-1 and TRBJ2-7, with 10 bases matching TRBD1. This CDR3 has 14 amino acids. Trimming at V came to 1 base and at J to 4 bases, leaving 4 bases not matched to a gene. Germline loops: CDR1 DFQATT, CDR2 SNEGSKA (reference sequence).

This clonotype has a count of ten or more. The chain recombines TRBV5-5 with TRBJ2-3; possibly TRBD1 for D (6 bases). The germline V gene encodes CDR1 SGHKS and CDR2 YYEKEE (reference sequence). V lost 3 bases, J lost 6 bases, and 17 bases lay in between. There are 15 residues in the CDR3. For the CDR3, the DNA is TGTGCCAGCAGCTCGTTCAACACAGGGTCTGATACGCAGTATTTT. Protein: CASSSFNTGSDTQYF.

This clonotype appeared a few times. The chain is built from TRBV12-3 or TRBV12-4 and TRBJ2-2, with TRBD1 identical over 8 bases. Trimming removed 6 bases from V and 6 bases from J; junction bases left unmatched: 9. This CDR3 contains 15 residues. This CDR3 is CASSNGQGWPGELFF. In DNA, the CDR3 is TGTGCCAGCAGCAATGGACAGGGTTGGCCCGGGGAGCTGTTTTTT.

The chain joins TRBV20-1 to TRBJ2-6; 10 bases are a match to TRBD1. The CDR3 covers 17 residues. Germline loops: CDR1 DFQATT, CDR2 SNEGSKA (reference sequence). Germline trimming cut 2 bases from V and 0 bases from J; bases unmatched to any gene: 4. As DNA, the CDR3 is TGCAGTGCTAGATCCGGGACAGGGGCCTCTGGGGCCAACGTCCTGACTTTC. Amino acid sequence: CSARSGTGASGANVLTF.

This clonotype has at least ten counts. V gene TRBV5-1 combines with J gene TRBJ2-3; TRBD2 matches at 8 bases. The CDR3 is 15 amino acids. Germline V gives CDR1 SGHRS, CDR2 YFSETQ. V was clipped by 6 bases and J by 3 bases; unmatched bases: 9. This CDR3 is CASTSDGGETDTQYF. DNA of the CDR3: TGCGCCAGCACCTCAGACGGGGGGGAAACAGATACGCAGTATTTT.

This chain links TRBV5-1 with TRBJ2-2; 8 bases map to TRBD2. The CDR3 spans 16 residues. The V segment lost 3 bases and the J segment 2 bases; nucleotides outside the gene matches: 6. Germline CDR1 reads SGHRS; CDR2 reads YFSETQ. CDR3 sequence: CASSSGGGANTGELFF. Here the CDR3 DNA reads TGCGCCAGCAGCTCCGGGGGGGGCGCTAACACCGGGGAGCTGTTTTTT.

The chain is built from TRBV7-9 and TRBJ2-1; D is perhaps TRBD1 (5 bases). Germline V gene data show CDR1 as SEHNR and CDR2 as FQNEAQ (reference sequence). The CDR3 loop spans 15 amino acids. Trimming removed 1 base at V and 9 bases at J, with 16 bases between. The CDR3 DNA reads TGTGCCAGCAGCTTAGTTCAGGGCCCCAATACTGAGCAGTTCTTC. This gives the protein CASSLVQGPNTEQFF. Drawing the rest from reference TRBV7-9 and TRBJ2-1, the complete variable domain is DTGVSQNPRHKITKRGQNVTFRCDPISEHNRLYWYRQTLGQGPEFLTYFQNEAQLEKSRLLSDRFSAERPKGSFSTLEIQRTEQGDSAMYLCASSLVQGPNTEQFFGPGTRLTVL.

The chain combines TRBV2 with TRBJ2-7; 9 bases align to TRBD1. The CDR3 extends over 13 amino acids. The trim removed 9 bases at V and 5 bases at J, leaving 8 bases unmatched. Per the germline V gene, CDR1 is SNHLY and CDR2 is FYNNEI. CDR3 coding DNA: TGTGCCAGGCGAGGGACAGGGACCGACGAGCAGTACTTC. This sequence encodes CARRGTGTDEQYF.

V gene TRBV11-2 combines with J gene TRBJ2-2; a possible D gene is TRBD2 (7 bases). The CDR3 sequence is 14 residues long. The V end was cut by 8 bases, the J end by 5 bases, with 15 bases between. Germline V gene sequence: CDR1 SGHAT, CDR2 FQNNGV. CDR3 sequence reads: CASELGGGTGELFF. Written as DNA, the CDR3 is TGTGCCAGCGAACTAGGGGGGGGGACCGGGGAGCTGTTTTTT.

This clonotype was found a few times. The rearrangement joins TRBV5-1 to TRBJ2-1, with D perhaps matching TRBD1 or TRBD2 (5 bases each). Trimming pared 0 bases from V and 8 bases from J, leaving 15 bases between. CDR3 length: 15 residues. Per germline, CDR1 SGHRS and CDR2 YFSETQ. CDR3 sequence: CASSLAEKGSDEQFF. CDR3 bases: TGCGCCAGCAGCTTGGCCGAAAAGGGGAGTGATGAGCAGTTCTTC.

CDR3 nucleotide sequence: TGTGCCAGCAGTGAAGGGGTGAGGAGGTACCAAGAGACCCAGTACTTC. Translation: CASSEGVRRYQETQYF. The chain employs TRBV25-1 and TRBJ2-5, with D maybe TRBD2 (5 bases). CDR1 and CDR2 from the germline V gene are MGHDK and SYGVNS. This CDR3 contains 16 residues. The V and J ends lost 2 bases and 0 bases respectively, with 13 bases between them.

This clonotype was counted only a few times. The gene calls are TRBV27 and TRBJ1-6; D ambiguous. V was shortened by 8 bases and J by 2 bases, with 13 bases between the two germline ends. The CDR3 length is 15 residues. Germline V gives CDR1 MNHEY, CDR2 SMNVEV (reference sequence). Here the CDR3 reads CASGSPGPYNSPLHF. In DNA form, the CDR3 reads TGTGCCAGCGGAAGCCCGGGCCCCTATAATTCACCCCTCCACTTT.

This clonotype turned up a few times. The CDR3 spells CASSFVTGELFF. CDR3 coding DNA: TGTGCCAGCAGTTTTGTCACCGGGGAGCTGTTTTTT. The chain carries TRBV12-3 or TRBV12-4 and TRBJ2-2; no definite D call. Between the trimmed V and J ends, which lost 3 bases and 4 bases, there was a span of 3 bases. This CDR3 is 12 amino acids long.

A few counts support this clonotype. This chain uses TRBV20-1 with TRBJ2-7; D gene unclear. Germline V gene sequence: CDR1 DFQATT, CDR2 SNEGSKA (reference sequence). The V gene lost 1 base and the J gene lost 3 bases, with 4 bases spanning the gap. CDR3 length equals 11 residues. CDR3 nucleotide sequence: TGCAGTGCTAGAGGTCACTACGAGCAGTACTTC. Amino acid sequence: CSARGHYEQYF.

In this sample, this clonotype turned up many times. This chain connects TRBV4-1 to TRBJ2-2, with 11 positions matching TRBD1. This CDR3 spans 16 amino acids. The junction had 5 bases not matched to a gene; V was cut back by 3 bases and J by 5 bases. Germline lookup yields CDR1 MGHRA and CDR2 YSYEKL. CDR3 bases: TGCGCCAGCAGCCACGTGGGACAGGGGGAGACCGGGGAGCTGTTTTTT. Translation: CASSHVGQGETGELFF.

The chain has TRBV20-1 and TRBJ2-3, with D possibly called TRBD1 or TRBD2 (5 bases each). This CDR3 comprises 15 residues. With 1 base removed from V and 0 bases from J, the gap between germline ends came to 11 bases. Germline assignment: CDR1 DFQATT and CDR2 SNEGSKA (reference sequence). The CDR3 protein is CSARGGTTSTDTQYF. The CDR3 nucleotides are TGCAGTGCTAGAGGGGGGACCACAAGCACAGATACGCAGTATTTT.

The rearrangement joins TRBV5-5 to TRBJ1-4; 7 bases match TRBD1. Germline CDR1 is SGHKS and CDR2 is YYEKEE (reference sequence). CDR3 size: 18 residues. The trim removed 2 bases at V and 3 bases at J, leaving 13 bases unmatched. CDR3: CASSFLPLTGVANEKLFF. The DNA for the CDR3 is TGTGCCAGCAGCTTCCTGCCCTTAACAGGGGTAGCTAATGAAAAACTGTTTTTT.